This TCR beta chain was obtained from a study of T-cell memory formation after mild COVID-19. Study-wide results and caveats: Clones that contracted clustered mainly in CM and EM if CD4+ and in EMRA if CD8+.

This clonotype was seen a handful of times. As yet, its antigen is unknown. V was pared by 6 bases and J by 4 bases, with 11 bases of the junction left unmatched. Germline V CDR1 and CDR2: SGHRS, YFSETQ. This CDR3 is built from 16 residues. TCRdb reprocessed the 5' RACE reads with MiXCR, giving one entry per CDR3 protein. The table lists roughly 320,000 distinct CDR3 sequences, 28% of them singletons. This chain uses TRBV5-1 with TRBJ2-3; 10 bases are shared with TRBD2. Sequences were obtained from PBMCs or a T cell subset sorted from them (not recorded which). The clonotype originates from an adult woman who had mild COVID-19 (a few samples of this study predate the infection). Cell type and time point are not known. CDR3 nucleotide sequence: TGCGCCAGCACACCTGGGGTAGCGGGAGGATCAGATACGCAGTATTTT. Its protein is CASTPGVAGGSDTQYF.